This TCR beta chain was found in a study of blood T cell repertoires in COVID-19. The overall study: Researchers got acute and convalescent COVID-19 samples from the United States, Italy and Spain. In each case, the material was cDNA or gDNA derived from T cells, B-cell-depleted T cells, or PBMCs.

The ends lost 6 bases at V and 6 bases at J; junction bases unmatched: 11. The germline V gene has CDR1 MDHEN and CDR2 SYDVKM. The CDR3 spans 16 residues. Study processing details: For nucleated cells, counts were estimated from reference gene primer amplification. Sequenced by immunoSEQ multiplex PCR; TCRdb stores in-frame clones only, minus some. V and J calls and clone size are those listed in that table; D and trimming were worked out from the DNA. Of under 250,000 clones listed, about 90% are singletons. Specimen: peripheral blood. This chain joins TRBV28 and TRBJ1-6, with 7 bases fitting TRBD1. This receptor was taken from a man younger than 45 with acute or convalescent COVID-19. CDR3 amino acids: CASRLGQYRINSPLHF. The CDR3 DNA is TGTGCCAGCAGACTGGGACAGTACCGTATTAATTCACCCCTCCACTTT. Full variable domain (rest looked up from reference TRBV28 and TRBJ1-6): DVKVTQSSRYLVKRTGEKVFLECVQDMDHENMFWYRQDPGLGLRLIYFSYDVKMKEKGDIPEGYSVSREKKERFSLILESASTNQTSMYLCASRLGQYRINSPLHFGNGTRLTVT.